This entry is about one T cell receptor (beta chain). Its matching antigen is unknown. The data were obtained in a study of shared clonotypes between healthy human individuals. Study information: The plates for each donor numbered three CD4 naive, three CD4 memory, two CD8 naive and one CD8 memory. Findings and limits, study-wide: Researchers found naive subsets generally carried larger estimated richness than memory subsets.

Germline V gene data show CDR1 as SGHDN and CDR2 as FVKESK. This CDR3 region has 15 residues. V lost 2 bases and J 0 bases, leaving 10 bases between the germline ends. Profiling relied on immunoSEQ multiplex PCR, and the TCRdb table lists in-frame clones only, not all of them. The sample contains 2,100,000 or so clones, roughly 95% of which appear only once. Study donors comprised healthy, HIV-negative adults devoid of recent acute infection or vaccination. The origin of this receptor is a man younger than 35 in good health. The sample taken for sequencing was naive CD4+ T cells sorted from blood. Subset here: CD45RA+ positively selected. The chain uses TRBV14 and TRBJ1-1; no definite D call. The CDR3 here is CASSQTRALNTEAFF. CDR3 bases: TGTGCCAGCAGCCAAACGAGGGCCCTGAACACTGAAGCTTTCTTT.